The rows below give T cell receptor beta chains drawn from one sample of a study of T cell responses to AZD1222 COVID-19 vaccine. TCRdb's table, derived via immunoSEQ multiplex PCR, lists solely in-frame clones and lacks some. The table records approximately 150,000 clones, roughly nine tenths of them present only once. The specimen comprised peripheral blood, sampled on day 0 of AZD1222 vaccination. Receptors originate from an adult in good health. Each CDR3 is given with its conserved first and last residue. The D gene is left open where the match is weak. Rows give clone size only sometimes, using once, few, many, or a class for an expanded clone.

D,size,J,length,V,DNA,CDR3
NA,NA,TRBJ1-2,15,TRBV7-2,TGTGCCAGCAGCTTAGTGGGGGCGTGGAACTATGGCTACACCTTC,CASSLVGAWNYGYTF
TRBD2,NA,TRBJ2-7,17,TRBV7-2,TGTGCCAGCAGCCACCCGTCCGGGACTAGCGGGGACTACGAGCAGTACTTC,CASSHPSGTSGDYEQYF
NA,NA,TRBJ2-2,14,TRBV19,TGTGCCAGTAGTATCGGACGGAACACCGGGGAGCTGTTTTTT,CASSIGRNTGELFF
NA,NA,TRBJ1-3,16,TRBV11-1,TGTGCCAGCAGCCTTATTCTGGAAGGAACTGGAAACACCATATATTTT,CASSLILEGTGNTIYF
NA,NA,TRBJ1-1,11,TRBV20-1,TGCAGTGCTCGGGGCAACACTGAAGCTTTCTTT,CSARGNTEAFF
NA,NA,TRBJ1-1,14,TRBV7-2,TGTGCCAGCAGCTTTTCCGGGAGTAACACTGAAGCTTTCTTT,CASSFSGSNTEAFF
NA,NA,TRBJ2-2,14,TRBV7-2,TGTGCCAGCAGCGGACCTTCCAACACCGGGGAGCTGTTTTTT,CASSGPSNTGELFF
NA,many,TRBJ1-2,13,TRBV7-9,TGTGCCAGCAGCCCGTCGGGGGTTCGGGGCTACACCTTC,CASSPSGVRGYTF
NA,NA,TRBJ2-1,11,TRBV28,TGTGCCAGCACCAGTTTTAATGAGCAGTTCTTC,CASTSFNEQFF
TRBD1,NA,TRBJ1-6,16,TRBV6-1,TGTGCCAGCAGTGAGCCTACCGGGACAGGCAATTCACCCCTCCACTTT,CASSEPTGTGNSPLHF
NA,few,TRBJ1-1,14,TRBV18,TGTGCCAGCTCACCACCGTCGGCGGACACTGAAGCTTTCTTT,CASSPPSADTEAFF
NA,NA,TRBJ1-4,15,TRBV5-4,TGTGCCAGCAGCCCCTCGGGGGGCGGGGACGAAAAACTGTTTTTT,CASSPSGGGDEKLFF
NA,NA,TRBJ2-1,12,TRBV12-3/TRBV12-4,TGTGCCAGCAGTCCGACAGCCCAGGAGCAGTTCTTC,CASSPTAQEQFF
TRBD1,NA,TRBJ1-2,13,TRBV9,TGTGCCAGCAGCATGGACAGGGACTATGGCTACACCTTC,CASSMDRDYGYTF
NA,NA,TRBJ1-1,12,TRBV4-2,TGTGCCAGCAGCCAAGACGGGAACGGAGCTTTCTTT,CASSQDGNGAFF
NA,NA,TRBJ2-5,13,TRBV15,TGTGCCACCACCCAGACAAGGAGGGAGACCCAGTACTTC,CATTQTRRETQYF
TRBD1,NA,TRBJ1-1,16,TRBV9,TGTGCCAGCAGCGTAGCGGCAGGGGGATCGAACACTGAAGCTTTCTTT,CASSVAAGGSNTEAFF
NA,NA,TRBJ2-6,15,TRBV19,TGTGCCAGTAGTCTTACAGGGTCTGGGGCCAACGTCCTGACTTTC,CASSLTGSGANVLTF
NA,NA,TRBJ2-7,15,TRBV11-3,TGTGCCAGCAGCTTAGGGGCAGACGACTCCTACGAGCAGTACTTC,CASSLGADDSYEQYF
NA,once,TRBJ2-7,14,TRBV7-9,TGTGCCCTAGTCCGGCAGGGGCTTCCCTACGAGCAGTACTTC,CALVRQGLPYEQYF
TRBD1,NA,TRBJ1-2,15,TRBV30,TGTGCCTGGACCCTCGGGACAGGGCCTAACTATGGCTACACCTTC,CAWTLGTGPNYGYTF
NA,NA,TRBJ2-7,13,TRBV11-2,TGTGCCAGCAGCTTCTCCCAGTCCTACGAGCAGTACTTC,CASSFSQSYEQYF
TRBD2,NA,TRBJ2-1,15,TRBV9,TGTGCCAGCAGCGTAGGGGGACTAGCGGAAAATGAGCAGTTCTTC,CASSVGGLAENEQFF
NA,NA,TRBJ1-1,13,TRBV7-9,TGTGCCAGCAGCTTAGAGGGAGGGACTGAAGCTTTCTTT,CASSLEGGTEAFF
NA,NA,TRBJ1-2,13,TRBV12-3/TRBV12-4,TGTGCCAGCAGTTTTGAGGGAGCGGAGGGCTACACCTTC,CASSFEGAEGYTF
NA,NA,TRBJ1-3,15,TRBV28,TGTGCCAGCAGTTTAGACCCTACCTCTGGAAACACCATATATTTT,CASSLDPTSGNTIYF
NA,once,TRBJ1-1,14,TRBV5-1,TGCGCCAGCAGCTTGGGAGCAGGGAGCACTGAAGCTTTCTTT,CASSLGAGSTEAFF
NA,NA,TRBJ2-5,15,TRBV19,TGTGCCAGTAGTATAGATGCAGGGGGGATAGAGACCCAGTACTTC,CASSIDAGGIETQYF
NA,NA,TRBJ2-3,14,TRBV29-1,TGCAGCGTTGAAGTACCGATACAGGCCAGGGCGCAGTATTTT,CSVEVPIQARAQYF
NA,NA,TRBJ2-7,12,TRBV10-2,TGCGCCAGCACCCACAGCTCCTACGAGCAGTACTTC,CASTHSSYEQYF
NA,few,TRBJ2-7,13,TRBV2,TGTGCCAGCAGTGAAGCCGTACGGGGTCGGCAGTACTTC,CASSEAVRGRQYF
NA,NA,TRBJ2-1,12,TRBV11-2,TGTGCCAGCAGCTCCTGGGGCAATGAGCAGTTCTTC,CASSSWGNEQFF
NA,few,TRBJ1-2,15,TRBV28,TGTGCCAGCAGCCGGGTTGTAGGGTCCCCTTATGGCTACACCTTC,CASSRVVGSPYGYTF
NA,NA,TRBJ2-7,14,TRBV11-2,TGTGCCAGCAGCCCTAGTGGAGGGGCCTACGAGCAGTACTTC,CASSPSGGAYEQYF
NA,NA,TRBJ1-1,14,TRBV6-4,TGTGCCAGCAGTGAGGCATTCGGGGGCACTGAAGCTTTCTTT,CASSEAFGGTEAFF
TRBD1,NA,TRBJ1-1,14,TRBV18,TGTGCCAGCTCACGCCTCCGGGACAGCGCCGAAGCTTTCTTT,CASSRLRDSAEAFF
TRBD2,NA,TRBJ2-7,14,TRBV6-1,TGTGCCAGCAGTGACCAGCCGGGACTACGAGAGCAGTACTTC,CASSDQPGLREQYF
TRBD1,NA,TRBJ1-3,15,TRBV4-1,TGCGCCAGCAGCCAAGATGGACAGGGTGCAAACACCATATATTTT,CASSQDGQGANTIYF
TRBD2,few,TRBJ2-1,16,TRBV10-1,TGCGCCAGCAGTCACTCCGGGACTAGCGGATACAATGAGCAGTTCTTC,CASSHSGTSGYNEQFF
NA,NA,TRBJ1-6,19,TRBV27,TGTGCCAGCAGTTTGTTCCAGGACTTGAATGGGGGGTTAGAGACACCCCTCCACTTT,CASSLFQDLNGGLETPLHF
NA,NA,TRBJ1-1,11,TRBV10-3,TGTGCCATCAGTGAAGGGGGACGAGCTTTCTTT,CAISEGGRAFF
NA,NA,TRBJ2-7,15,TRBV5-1,TGCGCCAGCAGCTTGGGGCAGGGGAGCTCCTACGAGCAGTACTTC,CASSLGQGSSYEQYF
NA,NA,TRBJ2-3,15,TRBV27,TGTGCCAGCAGTTTAAGGCAGGGGTCTGCAGATACGCAGTATTTT,CASSLRQGSADTQYF
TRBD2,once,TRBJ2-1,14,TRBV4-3,TGCGCCAGCAGCCAAGATTTTTCGGGGGGTGAGCAGTTCTTC,CASSQDFSGGEQFF
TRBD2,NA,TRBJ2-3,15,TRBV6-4,TGTGCCAGCAGTGAAGGCGGGAGGGAAACAGATACGCAGTATTTT,CASSEGGRETDTQYF
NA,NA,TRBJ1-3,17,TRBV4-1,TGCGCCAGCAGCCAAGAAGGGCGAGGGCACTCTGGAAACACCATATATTTT,CASSQEGRGHSGNTIYF
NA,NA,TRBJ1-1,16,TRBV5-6,TGTGCCAGCAGCTTGGTGTTCAGGCAGGGAGGCACTGAAGCTTTCTTT,CASSLVFRQGGTEAFF
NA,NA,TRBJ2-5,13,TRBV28,TGTGCCAGCAGTTTTTCGTCTGGAGAGACCCAGTACTTC,CASSFSSGETQYF
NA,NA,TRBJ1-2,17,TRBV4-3,TGCGCCAGCAGCCAAGATTGGGGGGGCCTTACTTCCTATGGCTACACCTTC,CASSQDWGGLTSYGYTF
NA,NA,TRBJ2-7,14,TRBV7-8,TGTGCCAGCAGCTTAGGGGAGAAGAACTACGAGCAGTACTTC,CASSLGEKNYEQYF
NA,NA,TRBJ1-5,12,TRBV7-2,TGTGCCAGCAGCTTAGTAGGCCAGCCCCAGCATTTT,CASSLVGQPQHF
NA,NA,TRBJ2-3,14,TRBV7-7,TGTGCCAGCAGCTTAGGGCAGGCGGCAGATACGCAGTATTTT,CASSLGQAADTQYF